The present entry profiles one TCR beta chain with its context. The data stem from a study of shared clonotypes between healthy human individuals. Using immunoSEQ multiplex PCR, the repertoire was profiled, and TCRdb retains in-frame clones only, with some absent. The profile shows about 730,000 clones, around 77% of them singletons. V lost 3 bases and J lost 7; bases outside the gene matches: 8. Germline V gives CDR1 ENHRY, CDR2 SYGVKD. This CDR3 spans 17 amino acids. The source is a woman under 40 in good health. The genes are TRBV10-3 and TRBJ2-2; 13 positions match TRBD2. Sequenced material: memory CD4+ T cells sorted from blood. Sample subset: CD45RA-negative fraction. The CDR3 region is CAISERTSGRSVGELFF. The DNA of the CDR3 is TGTGCCATCAGTGAAAGGACTAGCGGGAGAAGCGTCGGGGAGCTGTTTTTT.